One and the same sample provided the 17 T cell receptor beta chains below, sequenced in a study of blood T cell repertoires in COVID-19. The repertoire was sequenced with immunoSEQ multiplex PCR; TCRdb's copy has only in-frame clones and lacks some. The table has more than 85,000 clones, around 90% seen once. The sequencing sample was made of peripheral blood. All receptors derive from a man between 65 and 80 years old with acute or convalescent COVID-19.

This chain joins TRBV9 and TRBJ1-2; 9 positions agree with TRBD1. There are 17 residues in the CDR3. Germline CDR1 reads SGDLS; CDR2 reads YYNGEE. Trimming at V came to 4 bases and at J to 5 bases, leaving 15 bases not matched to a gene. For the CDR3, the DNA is TGTGCCAGCAGCCCCGAGGGGACAGGGTATCCAGGGTATGGCTACACCTTC. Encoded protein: CASSPEGTGYPGYGYTF.

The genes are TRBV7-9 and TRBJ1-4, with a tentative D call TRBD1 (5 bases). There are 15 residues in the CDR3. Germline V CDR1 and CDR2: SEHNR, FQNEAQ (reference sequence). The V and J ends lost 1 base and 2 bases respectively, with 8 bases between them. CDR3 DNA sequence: TGTGCCAGCAGCTTAGGGGCAGGGACTAATGAAAAACTGTTTTTT. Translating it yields CASSLGAGTNEKLFF.

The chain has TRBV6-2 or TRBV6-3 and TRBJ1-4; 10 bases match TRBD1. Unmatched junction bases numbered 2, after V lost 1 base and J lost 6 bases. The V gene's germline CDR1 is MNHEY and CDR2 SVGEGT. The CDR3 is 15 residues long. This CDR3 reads CASSYFGTGDEKLFF. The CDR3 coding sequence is TGTGCCAGCAGTTACTTCGGGACAGGGGATGAAAAACTGTTTTTT.

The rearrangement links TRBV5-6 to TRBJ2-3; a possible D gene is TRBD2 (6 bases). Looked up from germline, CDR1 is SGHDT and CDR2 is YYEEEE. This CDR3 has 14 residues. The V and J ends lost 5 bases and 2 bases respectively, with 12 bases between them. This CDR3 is CASRVIAATDTQYF. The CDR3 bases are TGTGCCAGCAGGGTCATAGCGGCCACAGATACGCAGTATTTT.

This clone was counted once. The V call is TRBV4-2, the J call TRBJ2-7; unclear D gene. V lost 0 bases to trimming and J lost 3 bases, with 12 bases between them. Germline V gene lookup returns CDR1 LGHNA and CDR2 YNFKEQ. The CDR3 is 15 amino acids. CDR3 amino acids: CASSQDLYYSYEQYF. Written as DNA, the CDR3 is TGTGCCAGCAGCCAAGATCTTTATTACAGCTACGAGCAGTACTTC.

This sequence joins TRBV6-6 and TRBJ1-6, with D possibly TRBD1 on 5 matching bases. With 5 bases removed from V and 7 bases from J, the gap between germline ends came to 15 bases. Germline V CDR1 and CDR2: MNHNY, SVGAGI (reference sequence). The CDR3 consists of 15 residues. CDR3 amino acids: CASSPLAGRNSPLHF. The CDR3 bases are TGTGCCAGCAGTCCCCTAGCAGGGAGGAATTCACCCCTCCACTTT.

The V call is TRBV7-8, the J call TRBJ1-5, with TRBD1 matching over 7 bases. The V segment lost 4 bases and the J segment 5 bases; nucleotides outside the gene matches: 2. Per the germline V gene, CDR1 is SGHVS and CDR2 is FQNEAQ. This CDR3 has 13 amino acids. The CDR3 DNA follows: TGTGCCAGCAGCTGGGACAGACATCAGCCCCAGCATTTT. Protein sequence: CASSWDRHQPQHF.

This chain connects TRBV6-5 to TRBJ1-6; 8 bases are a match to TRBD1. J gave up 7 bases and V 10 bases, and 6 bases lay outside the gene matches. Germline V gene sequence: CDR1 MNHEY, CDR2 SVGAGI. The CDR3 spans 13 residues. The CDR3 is CATKDRVNSPLHF. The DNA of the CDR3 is TGTGCCACCAAGGACAGGGTGAATTCACCCCTCCACTTT.

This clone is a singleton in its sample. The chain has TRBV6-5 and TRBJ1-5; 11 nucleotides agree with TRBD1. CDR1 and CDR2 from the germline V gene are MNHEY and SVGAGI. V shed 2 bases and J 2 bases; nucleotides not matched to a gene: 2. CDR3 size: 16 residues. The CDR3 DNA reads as TGTGCCAGCAGTTACGGACAGGGGGCTGGCAATCAGCCCCAGCATTTT. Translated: CASSYGQGAGNQPQHF.

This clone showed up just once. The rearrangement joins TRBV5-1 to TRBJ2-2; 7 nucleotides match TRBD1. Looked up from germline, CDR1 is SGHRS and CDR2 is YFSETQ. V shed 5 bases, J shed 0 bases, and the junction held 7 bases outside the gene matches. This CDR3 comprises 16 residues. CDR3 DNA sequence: TGCGCCAGCAGAAGAATGGGACAGTCGAACACCGGGGAGCTGTTTTTT. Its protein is CASRRMGQSNTGELFF.

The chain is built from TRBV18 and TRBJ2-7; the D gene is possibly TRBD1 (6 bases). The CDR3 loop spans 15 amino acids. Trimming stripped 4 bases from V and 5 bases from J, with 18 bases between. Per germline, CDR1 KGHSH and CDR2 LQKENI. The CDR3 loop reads CASSLTRGSGHEQYF. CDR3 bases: TGTGCCAGCTCACTTACAAGGGGGTCAGGCCACGAGCAGTACTTC.

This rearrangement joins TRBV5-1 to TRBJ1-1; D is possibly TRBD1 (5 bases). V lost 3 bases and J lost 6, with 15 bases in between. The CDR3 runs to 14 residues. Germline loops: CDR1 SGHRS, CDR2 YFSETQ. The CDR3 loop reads CASSSAGLGPEAFF. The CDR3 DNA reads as TGCGCCAGCAGCTCGGCAGGGTTGGGGCCTGAAGCTTTCTTT.

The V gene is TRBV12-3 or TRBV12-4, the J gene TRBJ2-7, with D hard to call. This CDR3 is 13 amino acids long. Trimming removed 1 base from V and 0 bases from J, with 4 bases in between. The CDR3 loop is CASSLGSSYEQYF. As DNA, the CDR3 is TGTGCCAGCAGTTTAGGCAGCTCCTACGAGCAGTACTTC.

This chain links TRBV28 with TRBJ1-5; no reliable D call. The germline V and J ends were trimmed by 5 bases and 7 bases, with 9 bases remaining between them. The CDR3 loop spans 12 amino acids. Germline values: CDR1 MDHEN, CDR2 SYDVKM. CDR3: CASSLEIQPQHF. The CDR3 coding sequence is TGTGCCAGCAGTCTGGAGATCCAGCCCCAGCATTTT.

The CDR3 nucleotides read TGTGCCAGCAGCTGGAGGGGGGGAGGGTACAATGAGCAGTTCTTC. Its translation is CASSWRGGGYNEQFF. J is TRBJ2-1 and V is TRBV11-2, with TRBD2 as a possible D gene (7 bases). The CDR3 sequence is 15 residues long. Trimming pared 4 bases from V and 4 bases from J, leaving 14 bases between. CDR1 is SGHAT and CDR2 is FQNNGV in the germline V gene. The variable domain in full, completed from reference TRBV11-2 and TRBJ2-1, reads EAGVAQSPRYKIIEKRQSVAFWCNPISGHATLYWYQQILGQGPKLLIQFQNNGVVDDSQLPKDRFSAERLKGVDSTLKIQPAKLEDSAVYLCASSWRGGGYNEQFFGPGTRLTVL.

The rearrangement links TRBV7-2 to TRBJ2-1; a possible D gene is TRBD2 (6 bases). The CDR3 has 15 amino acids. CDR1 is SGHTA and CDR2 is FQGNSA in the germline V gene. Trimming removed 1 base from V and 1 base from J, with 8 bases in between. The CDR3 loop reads CASSLGLASYNEQFF. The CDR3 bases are TGTGCCAGCAGCTTAGGGCTAGCGTCCTACAATGAGCAGTTCTTC.

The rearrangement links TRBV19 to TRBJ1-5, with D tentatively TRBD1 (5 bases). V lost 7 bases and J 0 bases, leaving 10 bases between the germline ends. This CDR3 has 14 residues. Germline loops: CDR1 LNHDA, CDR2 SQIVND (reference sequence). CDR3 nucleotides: TGTGCCAGTACGGCGGGGCTTAGCAATCAGCCCCAGCATTTT. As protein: CASTAGLSNQPQHF.